The sequence of this T cell receptor (beta chain) was determined in a study of cytomegalovirus exposure and HLA in healthy donors. The PCR made use of 60 Vbeta and 13 Jbeta primers. Here immunoSEQ multiplex PCR was the method, and the copy in TCRdb shows in-frame clones only, minus some. The data contain hundreds of thousands of clones, 60% to 80% of them singletons. CDR1 and CDR2 (germline): MDHEN, SYDVKM. V shed 3 bases and J 2 bases; nucleotides not matched to a gene: 7. This CDR3 region has 15 residues. The source is a man in his late teens or twenties in good health and CMV-seronegative. Sequencing used PBMCs. The chain employs TRBV28 and TRBJ2-7; 7 bases agree with TRBD2. This CDR3 is CASSFPGLVPYEQYF. The CDR3 nucleotides are TGTGCCAGCAGTTTTCCCGGACTAGTTCCCTACGAGCAGTACTTC.